The 9 T cell receptor beta chains below were found in one sample sequenced in a study of cytomegalovirus exposure and HLA in healthy donors. Primers for the PCR totalled 60 Vbeta and 13 Jbeta. Data came from immunoSEQ multiplex PCR; TCRdb stores just in-frame clones and leaves some out. The top ten hold approximately 3% of the sample, which has under 200,000 clones, about 65% seen once. The sequenced sample consisted of PBMCs. The receptors derive from a woman aged 25 to 45 in good health and CMV-seronegative.

This clone was detected only a few times. The chain combines TRBV5-1 with TRBJ2-3; 10 bases fit TRBD1. Germline CDR1 reads SGHRS; CDR2 reads YFSETQ. CDR3 length: 14 amino acids. Unmatched junction bases numbered 3, after V lost 4 bases and J lost 4 bases. CDR3 in amino acids: CASSGQGGADTQYF. As DNA, the CDR3 is TGCGCCAGCAGCGGACAGGGGGGTGCAGATACGCAGTATTTT.

The chain has TRBV9 and TRBJ1-4, with D hard to call. CDR1 SGDLS and CDR2 YYNGEE come from the germline V gene. This CDR3 is built from 15 residues. V lost 0 bases and J lost 0, with 6 bases in between. The CDR3 region is CASSVDIATNEKLFF. In DNA form, the CDR3 reads TGTGCCAGCAGCGTAGATATTGCAACTAATGAAAAACTGTTTTTT.

The chain combines TRBV7-2 with TRBJ2-7; no definite D call. This CDR3 has 15 amino acids. Germline CDR1 reads SGHTA; CDR2 reads FQGNSA. With 5 bases removed from V and 2 bases from J, the gap between germline ends came to 16 bases. The CDR3 is CASSHLTDTTYEQYF. The DNA of the CDR3 is TGTGCCAGCAGCCACCTTACAGACACCACCTACGAGCAGTACTTC.

This chain links TRBV5-8 with TRBJ2-1, with TRBD1 as a possible D gene (6 bases). V was trimmed by 4 bases and J by 9 bases, leaving 11 bases between them. The length of the CDR3 is 12 residues. Looked up from germline, CDR1 is SGHTS and CDR2 is YDEGEE. This CDR3 is CASSPGGGEQFF. The CDR3 region has the DNA TGTGCCAGCAGCCCTGGGGGCGGTGAGCAGTTCTTC.

The rearrangement joins TRBV5-1 to TRBJ2-5, with D tentatively TRBD2 (5 bases). V dropped 2 bases and J dropped 2 bases, with 7 bases sitting between them. Germline CDR1 SGHRS, CDR2 YFSETQ. This CDR3 contains 13 residues. CDR3 sequence reads: CASSLSGQETQYF. CDR3 in DNA: TGCGCCAGCAGCTTATCGGGGCAAGAGACCCAGTACTTC.

The genes are TRBV4-2 and TRBJ2-7, with D maybe TRBD2 (5 bases). With 4 bases removed from V and 5 bases from J, the gap between germline ends came to 18 bases. CDR3 length: 15 residues. The V gene's germline CDR1 is LGHNA and CDR2 YNFKEQ. CDR3 DNA sequence: TGTGCCAGCAGCCCGGGCGTGAGGGTTCTCCACGAGCAGTACTTC. This gives the protein CASSPGVRVLHEQYF.

The chain employs TRBV2 and TRBJ1-1; no clear D gene. V lost 4 bases, J lost 1 base, and 7 bases lay in between. This CDR3 has 13 amino acids. Germline V gives CDR1 SNHLY, CDR2 FYNNEI. DNA for the CDR3: TGTGCCAGCAGTGTTCAGGAGAACACTGAAGCTTTCTTT. Translation gives CASSVQENTEAFF.

The J gene is TRBJ1-1, the V gene TRBV14; D is possibly TRBD1 (5 bases). From germline, CDR1 is SGHDN and CDR2 FVKESK. The CDR3 loop spans 13 amino acids. Trimming stripped 3 bases from V and 3 bases from J, with 8 bases between. The DNA of the CDR3 is TGTGCCAGCAGCCAGTCCAGGGACACTGAAGCTTTCTTT. Translated: CASSQSRDTEAFF. The full variable domain, its missing parts supplied by reference TRBV14 and TRBJ1-1, is EAGVTQFPSHSVIEKGQTVTLRCDPISGHDNLYWYRRVMGKEIKFLLHFVKESKQDESGMPNNRFLAERTGGTYSTLKVQPAELEDSGVYFCASSQSRDTEAFFGQGTRLTVV.

The V call is TRBV18, the J call TRBJ1-1, with D perhaps TRBD1 (6 bases). V lost 0 bases, J lost 7 bases, and 21 bases lay in between. Germline V gene sequence: CDR1 KGHSH, CDR2 LQKENI. This CDR3 contains 17 residues. The CDR3 nucleotides read TGTGCCAGCTCACCACCAGTGGGGGCTTGGATATCTCGTGAAGCTTTCTTT. Protein: CASSPPVGAWISREAFF.